This T cell receptor (beta chain) was captured in a study of Graves' ophthalmopathy and Graves' hyperthyroidism. Germline V lookup: CDR1 LGHNA, CDR2 YNFKEQ. Trimming took 4 bases from V and 10 from J; bases not matched to a gene: 8. The CDR3 loop spans 14 amino acids. Amplification of TCR beta CDR3 regions used RNA transcripts. After a first-round RT-PCR with HTBI primers, a second-round multiplex PCR was run. TCRdb re-called the multiplex PCR reads through MiXCR, storing one row per CDR3 protein. The sample records some 350,000 distinct CDR3 sequences, about 18% being singletons. This clonotype was counted many times.

The J gene is TRBJ1-5, the V gene TRBV4-2; the match to TRBD1 covers 9 bases. Material: peripheral blood. This receptor was taken from an adult woman with stable Graves' hyperthyroidism. DNA of the CDR3: TGTGCCAGCAGCCTCCGGACAGGGGAGTCTCCCCAGCATTTT. This codes for CASSLRTGESPQHF.